What follows are 19 T cell receptor beta chains derived from one specimen sequenced in a study of cytomegalovirus exposure and HLA in healthy donors. PCR amplification relied on 60 Vbeta primers (plus 13 Jbeta primers). Method: immunoSEQ multiplex PCR; TCRdb's copy keeps in-frame clones and lacks some. The sample has roughly 150,000 clones, around 80% seen once. Sequencing was done on a sample of PBMCs. Every receptor here comes from a woman aged 18 to 35 in good health and CMV-seronegative.

The chain joins TRBV6-5 to TRBJ2-7, with D tentatively TRBD2 (6 bases). Trimming shortened V by 1 base and J by 0 bases, and 7 bases separated the two germline ends. The germline V gene encodes CDR1 MNHEY and CDR2 SVGAGI. There are 14 residues in the CDR3. The CDR3 here is CASSYYGSSYEQYF. The CDR3 nucleotides read TGTGCCAGCAGTTACTACGGGAGCTCCTACGAGCAGTACTTC.

This clone showed up just a few times. The CDR3 nucleotides read TGTGCCAGCAGTGGGGGACAGATGAACACTGAAGCTTTCTTT. Protein sequence: CASSGGQMNTEAFF. V is TRBV9 and J is TRBJ1-1; 7 nucleotides match TRBD1. The CDR3 runs 14 residues. J lost 0 bases, V lost 5 bases, and 4 bases had no gene match. Germline V lookup: CDR1 SGDLS, CDR2 YYNGEE.

The J gene is TRBJ1-1, the V gene TRBV5-5, with a tentative D call TRBD1 (5 bases). The V end lost 4 bases, the J end lost 1 base, and 20 bases lay between the germline ends. Germline assignment: CDR1 SGHKS and CDR2 YYEKEE (reference sequence). The CDR3 contains 17 residues. The CDR3 sequence: CASSLMGPAGPNTEAFF. In DNA form, the CDR3 reads TGTGCCAGCAGCCTGATGGGGCCCGCGGGGCCGAACACTGAAGCTTTCTTT.

J is TRBJ1-1 and V is TRBV6-7; a weak D match, TRBD1 (5 bases). TRBV6-7 is annotated as an ORF whose role is uncertain. The CDR3 has 16 amino acids. Deletions cut 3 bases from V and 1 base from J, with 15 bases between. The CDR3 protein is CASSYLGPSKNTEAFF. The CDR3 nucleotides are TGTGCCAGCAGTTATCTGGGGCCATCGAAGAACACTGAAGCTTTCTTT.

This clone was seen more than once but under ten times. The genes are TRBV19 and TRBJ1-1; D ambiguous. Germline CDR1 is LNHDA and CDR2 is SQIVND (reference sequence). The CDR3 is made up of 9 amino acids. The germline V and J ends were trimmed by 10 bases and 9 bases, with 9 bases remaining between them. In nucleotides, the CDR3 is TGTGCCACCCTGAGCCAAGCTTTCTTT. It specifies CATLSQAFF.

This clone was observed once. This chain links TRBV30 with TRBJ1-3; D is unresolved. This CDR3 is built from 14 residues. V lost 1 base and J 1 base, leaving 8 bases between the germline ends. Germline V gene sequence: CDR1 GTSNPN, CDR2 SVGIG (reference sequence). CDR3 sequence: CAWSGSGSGNTIYF. CDR3 DNA sequence: TGTGCCTGGAGTGGGTCCGGGTCTGGAAACACCATATATTTT.

This clone has more than one count but fewer than ten. This chain connects TRBV2 to TRBJ2-1, with D hard to call. CDR1 is SNHLY and CDR2 is FYNNEI in the germline V gene. Trimming cost V 8 bases and J 0 bases, with 11 bases left between them. The CDR3 loop spans 14 amino acids. This chain's CDR3 is CASQDWSSYNEQFF. The DNA for the CDR3 is TGTGCCAGCCAAGACTGGAGCTCCTACAATGAGCAGTTCTTC.

This chain joins TRBV14 and TRBJ2-1; 8 bases map to TRBD2. Germline-derived CDR1 and CDR2 are SGHDN and FVKESK. J was trimmed by 3 bases and V by 3 bases; bases with no gene match: 4. This CDR3 has 15 residues. The CDR3 spells CASSQVAGFYNEQFF. The DNA for the CDR3 is TGTGCCAGCAGCCAGGTAGCGGGGTTCTACAATGAGCAGTTCTTC.

The J gene is TRBJ1-6, the V gene TRBV6-1, with 7 bases identical to TRBD1. V lost 2 bases and J lost 6; bases outside the gene matches: 1. From germline, CDR1 is MNHNS and CDR2 SASEGT. The CDR3 sequence is 14 residues long. CDR3 residues: CASSERDSNSPLHF. The CDR3 DNA reads as TGTGCCAGCAGTGAACGGGACAGTAATTCACCCCTCCACTTT.

This clone was seen once. The junction does not match germline at one end; this may be a read error. The V and J genes are TRBV7-9 and TRBJ2-7; no clear D gene. CDR1 is SEHNR, CDR2 FQNEAQ, per germline (reference sequence). The CDR3 is made up of 10 amino acids. In DNA form, the CDR3 reads TGTTCCAGCACCCCGTACGAGCAGTACTTC. Translating it yields CSSTPYEQYF.

The CDR3 sequence: CASSFPPSGGRDTQYF. CDR3 nucleotides: TGTGCCAGCAGCTTTCCCCCCAGCGGGGGACGGGATACGCAGTATTTT. V gene TRBV7-9 combines with J gene TRBJ2-3; 8 bases agree with TRBD2. Germline CDR1 is SEHNR and CDR2 is FQNEAQ (reference sequence). The CDR3 contains 16 residues. Trimming cost V 3 bases and J 6 bases; bases outside gene matches: 11.

The rearrangement joins TRBV19 to TRBJ2-7, with TRBD2 as a possible D gene (5 bases). The germline V gene has CDR1 LNHDA and CDR2 SQIVND (reference sequence). The length of the CDR3 is 15 residues. V was clipped by 2 bases and J by 1 base, with 12 bases between them. The chain's CDR3 is CASSINAGESYEQYF. The CDR3 bases are TGTGCCAGTAGTATAAACGCCGGGGAATCCTACGAGCAGTACTTC.

The CDR3 DNA follows: TGTGCCTGGAGTGCTGCGTTTGAGACCCAGTACTTC. It is translated as CAWSAAFETQYF. The V gene is TRBV30, the J gene TRBJ2-5; D gene uncertain. Trimming pared 1 base from V and 5 bases from J, leaving 8 bases between. CDR3 length: 12 residues. Germline V CDR1 and CDR2: GTSNPN, SVGIG (reference sequence).

The V and J genes are TRBV18 and TRBJ1-1; perhaps TRBD1 as D (5 bases). Germline values: CDR1 KGHSH, CDR2 LQKENI. The V gene lost 6 bases and the J gene lost 1 base, with 9 bases spanning the gap. This CDR3 spans 13 amino acids. CDR3 bases: TGTGCCAGCTCTGACGGACAGAACACTGAAGCTTTCTTT. Translated, it gives CASSDGQNTEAFF.

This chain uses TRBV2 with TRBJ1-5, with D unclear. CDR3 length: 13 residues. Germline-derived CDR1 and CDR2 are SNHLY and FYNNEI. The germline V and J ends were trimmed by 6 bases and 5 bases, with 11 bases remaining between them. The CDR3 DNA reads TGTGCCAGCAGCGCTCGGGAATATCAGCCCCAGCATTTT. Translation gives CASSAREYQPQHF.

This rearrangement joins TRBV7-9 to TRBJ2-5; 8 bases fit TRBD1. CDR1 and CDR2 (germline): SEHNR, FQNEAQ (reference sequence). The ends lost 4 bases at V and 5 bases at J; junction bases unmatched: 6. This CDR3 has 14 residues. The CDR3 here is CASSYRDRRETQYF. The CDR3 DNA sequence: TGTGCCAGCAGCTACCGGGACAGGCGGGAGACCCAGTACTTC.

This clone was seen just once. The rearrangement links TRBV4-1 to TRBJ1-1, with unresolved D. The CDR3 has 14 amino acids. Germline V gene sequence: CDR1 MGHRA, CDR2 YSYEKL. The V end was cut by 4 bases, the J end by 3 bases, with 12 bases between. CDR3 amino acids: CASSRVFEDTEAFF. The CDR3 DNA reads TGCGCCAGCAGCCGAGTTTTCGAGGACACTGAAGCTTTCTTT.

This chain uses TRBV15 with TRBJ2-3; tentatively, D is TRBD2 (7 bases). The ends were cut back, 0 bases at V and 4 bases at J, with 23 bases in the middle. The CDR3 spans 19 residues. Germline V lookup: CDR1 LNHNV, CDR2 YYDKDF (reference sequence). The CDR3 reads CATSRDRDSGPGGPDTQYF. The DNA of the CDR3 is TGTGCCACCAGCAGAGATAGGGACTCGGGACCGGGGGGCCCAGATACGCAGTATTTT.

CDR3 DNA: TGTGCCAGTAGTAGTTGGCGGGCTGGGGCCAACGTCCTGACTTTC. This sequence encodes CASSSWRAGANVLTF. This chain uses TRBV19 with TRBJ2-6, with D possibly being TRBD2 (5 bases). V lost 4 bases to trimming and J lost 2 bases, with 9 bases between them. The CDR3 contains 15 residues. The germline gives CDR1 LNHDA, CDR2 SQIVND (reference sequence). Filled out from reference TRBV19 and TRBJ2-6, the complete variable domain reads DGGITQSPKYLFRKEGQNVTLSCEQNLNHDAMYWYRQDPGQGLRLIYYSQIVNDFQKGDIAEGYSVSREKKESFPLTVTSAQKNPTAFYLCASSSWRAGANVLTFGAGSRLTVL.